This T cell receptor beta chain was captured by sequencing in a study of T cell responses to AZD1222 COVID-19 vaccine. This CDR3 has 15 amino acids. The germline gives CDR1 SGDLS, CDR2 YYNGEE. The trim removed 3 bases at V and 2 bases at J, leaving 5 bases unmatched. Libraries were prepared by immunoSEQ multiplex PCR; TCRdb keeps only in-frame clonotypes and omits some of them. The table lists about 98,000 clones, almost 90% of them singletons. The material was peripheral blood, obtained on day 0 of MenACWY control vaccination. The clonotype was recovered from an adult in good health. This chain connects TRBV9 to TRBJ2-1; 7 nucleotides match TRBD1. CDR3 loop: CASSGQGNAYNEQFF. In DNA form, the CDR3 reads TGTGCCAGCAGCGGACAGGGAAATGCCTACAATGAGCAGTTCTTC.